Listed below are T cell receptor beta chains from one sample, sequenced in a study of blood T cell repertoires in COVID-19. The table came from immunoSEQ multiplex PCR; TCRdb's copy has only in-frame clones and leaves some out. The sample contains 250,000 to 350,000 clones, about 91% of which appear only once. What was sequenced was peripheral blood. Receptors originate from a woman aged 55-75 years with acute or convalescent COVID-19. Each CDR3 is given without its conserved first and last residue. D genes are given only for firm matches.

V gene	D gene	J gene	CDR3 protein
TRBV5-1	TRBD1	TRBJ2-7	ASSRDSSSYEQY
TRBV7-9	TRBD2	TRBJ2-7	ASTSSGRAYEQY
TRBV6-2/TRBV6-3	TRBD2	TRBJ2-5	ASSYSPGGTQY
TRBV11-3	TRBD1	TRBJ2-1	ASSPDRGLGEQF
TRBV28	.	TRBJ1-3	ASSAGGNGNTIY
TRBV6-5	.	TRBJ1-6	ASSYSTVTNSPLH
TRBV6-5	.	TRBJ1-4	ASREGPVNEKLF
TRBV20-1	TRBD2	TRBJ2-1	SASKRGVSYNEQF
TRBV7-3	TRBD2	TRBJ2-1	ASSPGLAGVEQF
TRBV3-1/TRBV3-2	TRBD2	TRBJ2-5	ASSQSGGRQETQY
TRBV18	.	TRBJ1-3	ASSPAGRNTIY
TRBV6-1	TRBD2	TRBJ2-7	ASRLAGGSYEQY
TRBV18	TRBD2	TRBJ2-7	ASRSTSGYEQY
TRBV6-2/TRBV6-3	.	TRBJ2-7	ASSYSQGLSYEQY